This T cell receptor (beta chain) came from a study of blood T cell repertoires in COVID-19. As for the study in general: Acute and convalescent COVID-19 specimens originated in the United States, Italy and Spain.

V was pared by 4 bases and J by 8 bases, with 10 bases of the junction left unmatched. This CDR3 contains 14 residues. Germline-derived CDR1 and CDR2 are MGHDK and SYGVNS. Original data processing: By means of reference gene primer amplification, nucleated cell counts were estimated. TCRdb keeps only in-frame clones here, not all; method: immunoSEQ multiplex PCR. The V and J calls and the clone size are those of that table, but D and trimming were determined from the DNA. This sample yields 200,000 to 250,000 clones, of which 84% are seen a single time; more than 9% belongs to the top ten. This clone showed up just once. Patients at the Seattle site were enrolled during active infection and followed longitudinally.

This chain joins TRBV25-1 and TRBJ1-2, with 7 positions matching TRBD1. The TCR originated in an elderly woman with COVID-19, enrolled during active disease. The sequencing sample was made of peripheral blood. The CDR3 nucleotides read TGTGCCAGCAGTGGACAGGGTACTCCTAGAGGCTACACCTTC. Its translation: CASSGQGTPRGYTF.